What follows is one T cell receptor (beta chain) and its context. Its antigen is unidentified. The sample belongs to a study of shared clonotypes between healthy human individuals. Study information: Per donor, CD8 memory used one plate, CD8 naive used two, CD4 memory used three and CD4 naive used three.

The CDR3 is 15 residues long. Looked up from germline, CDR1 is SGHTA and CDR2 is FQGNSA. Trimming left V 2 bases short and J 2 bases short, with 13 bases between. CD8 cells regarded as naive lacked CD45RO, were positively chosen for CCR7, and omitted terminally differentiated effector memory CD45RA+ cells. Donors, without exception, were Caucasian adults residing in Nashville, Tennessee. Deep was the level at which the assay was run. Method: immunoSEQ multiplex PCR; TCRdb's copy keeps in-frame clones and lacks some. In the table there are some 2,100,000 clones, more than 85% of which are singletons. Findings and caveats of the study: The sharing of 5% to 5.5% of naive CD4 clonotypes was seen across a handful of donors.

Sequences were obtained from naive CD8+ T cells from PBMCs. The clonotype originates from a young man in good health. Some clones in this sample may be carry-over from other donors' samples. This chain joins TRBV7-2 and TRBJ2-7; no clear D gene. The CDR3 DNA sequence: TGTGCCAGCAGCTTAAACCGGGCCACCACCTACGAGCAGTACTTC. It is translated as CASSLNRATTYEQYF.